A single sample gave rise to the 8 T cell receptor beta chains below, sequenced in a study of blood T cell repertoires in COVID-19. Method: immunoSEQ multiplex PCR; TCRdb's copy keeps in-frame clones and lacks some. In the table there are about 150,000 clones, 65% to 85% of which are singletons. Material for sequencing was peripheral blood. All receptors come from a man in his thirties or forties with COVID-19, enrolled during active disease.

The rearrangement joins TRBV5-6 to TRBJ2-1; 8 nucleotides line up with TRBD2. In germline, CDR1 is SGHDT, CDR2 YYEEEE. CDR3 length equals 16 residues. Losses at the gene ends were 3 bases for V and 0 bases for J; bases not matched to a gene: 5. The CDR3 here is CASSYQLADSYNEQFF. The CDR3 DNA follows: TGTGCCAGCAGCTACCAACTAGCGGACTCCTACAATGAGCAGTTCTTC.

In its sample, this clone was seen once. The CDR3 DNA reads as TGCGCCAGCAGTCGGACAGCCTACGAGCAGTACTTC. This translates into CASSRTAYEQYF. The chain recombines TRBV10-1 with TRBJ2-7; maybe TRBD1 (6 bases). The germline CDR1 and CDR2 sequences are WNHNN and SYGVQD (reference sequence). The CDR3 has 12 residues. The germline V and J ends were trimmed by 5 bases and 2 bases, with 7 bases remaining between them.

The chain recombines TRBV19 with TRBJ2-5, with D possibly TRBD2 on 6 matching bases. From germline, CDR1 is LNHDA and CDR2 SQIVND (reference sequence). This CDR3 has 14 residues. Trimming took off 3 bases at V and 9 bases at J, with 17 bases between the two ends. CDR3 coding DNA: TGTGCCAGTAGTATGTCGCGTATTGGCGGGGCCCAGTACTTC. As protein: CASSMSRIGGAQYF.

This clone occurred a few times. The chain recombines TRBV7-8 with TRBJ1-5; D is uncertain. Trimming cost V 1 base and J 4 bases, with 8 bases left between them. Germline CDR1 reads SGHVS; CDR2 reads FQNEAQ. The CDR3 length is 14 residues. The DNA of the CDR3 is TGTGCCAGCAGCTTAGGTGGAGGGAATCAGCCCCAGCATTTT. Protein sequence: CASSLGGGNQPQHF.

This chain's CDR3 is CASSSGGSETQYF. The CDR3 nucleotides read TGTGCCAGTAGTTCAGGGGGATCGGAGACCCAGTACTTC. The chain joins TRBV19 to TRBJ2-5; 7 nucleotides agree with TRBD1. CDR1 and CDR2 from the germline V gene are LNHDA and SQIVND (reference sequence). The CDR3 totals 13 residues. With V trimmed by 5 bases and J by 5 bases, 5 bases remained unmatched.

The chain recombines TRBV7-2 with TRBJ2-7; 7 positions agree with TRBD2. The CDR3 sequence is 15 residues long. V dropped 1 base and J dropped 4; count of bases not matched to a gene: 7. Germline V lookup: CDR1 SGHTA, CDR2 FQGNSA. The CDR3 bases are TGTGCCAGCAGCTTAGGGGGCGGGGGAAATTACGAGCAGTACTTC. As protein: CASSLGGGGNYEQYF.

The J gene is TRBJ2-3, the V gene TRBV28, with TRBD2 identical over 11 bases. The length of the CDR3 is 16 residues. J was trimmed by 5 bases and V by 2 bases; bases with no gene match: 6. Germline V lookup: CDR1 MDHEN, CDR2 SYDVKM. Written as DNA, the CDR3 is TGTGCCAGCAGTTTAGAGGGACTAGCGGTGAAAGATACGCAGTATTTT. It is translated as CASSLEGLAVKDTQYF. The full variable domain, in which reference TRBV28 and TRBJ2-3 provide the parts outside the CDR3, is DVKVTQSSRYLVKRTGEKVFLECVQDMDHENMFWYRQDPGLGLRLIYFSYDVKMKEKGDIPEGYSVSREKKERFSLILESASTNQTSMYLCASSLEGLAVKDTQYFGPGTRLTVL.

The CDR3, as DNA: TGTGCCAGTAGTGGCGGGGGCCCCTCCTTCTACGAGCAGTACTTC. Translation: CASSGGGPSFYEQYF. The rearrangement links TRBV19 to TRBJ2-7; the D gene is possibly TRBD2 (7 bases). This CDR3 is built from 15 residues. CDR1 is LNHDA and CDR2 is SQIVND in the germline V gene (reference sequence). V gave up 5 bases and J gave up 3 bases, with 17 bases separating them.